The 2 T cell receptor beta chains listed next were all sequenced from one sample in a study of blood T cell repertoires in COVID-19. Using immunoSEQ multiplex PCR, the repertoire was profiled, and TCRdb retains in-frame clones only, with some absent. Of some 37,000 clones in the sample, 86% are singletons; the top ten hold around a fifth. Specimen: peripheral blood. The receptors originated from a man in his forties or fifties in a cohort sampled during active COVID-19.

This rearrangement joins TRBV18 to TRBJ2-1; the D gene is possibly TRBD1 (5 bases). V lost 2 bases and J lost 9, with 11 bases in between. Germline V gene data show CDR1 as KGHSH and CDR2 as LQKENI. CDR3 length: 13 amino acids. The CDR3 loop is CASSPSGHVEQFF. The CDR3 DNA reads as TGTGCCAGCTCACCATCTGGACATGTTGAGCAGTTCTTC.

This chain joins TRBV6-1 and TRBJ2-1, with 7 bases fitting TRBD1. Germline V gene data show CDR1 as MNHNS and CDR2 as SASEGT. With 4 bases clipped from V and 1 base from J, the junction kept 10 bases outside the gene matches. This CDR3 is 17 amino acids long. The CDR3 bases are TGTGCCAGCAGTGGACAGGGTCTGGGTAAATCCTACAATGAGCAGTTCTTC. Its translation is CASSGQGLGKSYNEQFF.